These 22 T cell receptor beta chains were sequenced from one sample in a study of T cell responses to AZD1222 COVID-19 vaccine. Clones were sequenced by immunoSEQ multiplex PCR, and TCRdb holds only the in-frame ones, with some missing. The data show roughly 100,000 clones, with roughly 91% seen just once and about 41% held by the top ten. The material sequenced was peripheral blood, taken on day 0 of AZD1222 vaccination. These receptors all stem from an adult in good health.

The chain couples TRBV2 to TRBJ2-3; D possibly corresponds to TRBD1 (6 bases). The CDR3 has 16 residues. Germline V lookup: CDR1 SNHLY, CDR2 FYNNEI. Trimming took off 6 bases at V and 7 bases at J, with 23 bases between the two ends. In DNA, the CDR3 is TGTGCCAGCAGGACCCTCGGCAGGGGCAACACGAATACGCAGTATTTT. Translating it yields CASRTLGRGNTNTQYF.

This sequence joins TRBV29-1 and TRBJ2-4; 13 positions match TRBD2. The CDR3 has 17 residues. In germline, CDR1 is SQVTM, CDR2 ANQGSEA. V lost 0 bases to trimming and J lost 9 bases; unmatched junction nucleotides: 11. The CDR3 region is CSVEELVSLAGGGIQYF. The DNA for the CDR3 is TGCAGCGTTGAAGAGCTTGTTTCACTAGCGGGAGGGGGCATTCAGTACTTC.

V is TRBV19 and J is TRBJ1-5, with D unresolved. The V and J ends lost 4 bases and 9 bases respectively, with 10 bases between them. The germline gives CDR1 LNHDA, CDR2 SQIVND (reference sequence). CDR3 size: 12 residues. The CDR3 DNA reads TGTGCCAGTAGTACAGCCCGAACGCCCCAGCATTTT. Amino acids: CASSTARTPQHF.

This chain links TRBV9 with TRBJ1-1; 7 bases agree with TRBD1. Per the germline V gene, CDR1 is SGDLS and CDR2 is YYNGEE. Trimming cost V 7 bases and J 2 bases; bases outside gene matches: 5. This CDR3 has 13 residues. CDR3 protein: CASSRQGNTEAFF. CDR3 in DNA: TGTGCCAGCTCTAGACAGGGTAACACTGAAGCTTTCTTT.

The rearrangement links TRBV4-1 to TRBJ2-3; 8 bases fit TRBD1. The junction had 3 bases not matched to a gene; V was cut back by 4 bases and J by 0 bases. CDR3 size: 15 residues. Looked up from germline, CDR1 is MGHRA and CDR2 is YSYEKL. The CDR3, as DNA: TGCGCCAGCAGCCCCAGGGGGCTCAGCACAGATACGCAGTATTTT. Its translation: CASSPRGLSTDTQYF.

CDR3 protein: CASSQALGQEKLFF. DNA of the CDR3: TGTGCCAGCTCACAAGCTTTGGGACAGGAAAAACTGTTTTTT. V usage is TRBV18 and J usage is TRBJ1-4, with 7 bases fitting TRBD1. J was trimmed by 8 bases and V by 4 bases; bases with no gene match: 7. CDR1 KGHSH and CDR2 LQKENI come from the germline V gene. The CDR3 consists of 14 residues.

DNA for the CDR3: TGCGCCAGCAGCCAGGGGACAGGCTTGGTATCTGGGGCCAACGTCCTGACTTTC. This encodes CASSQGTGLVSGANVLTF. The chain combines TRBV4-3 with TRBJ2-6; the match to TRBD1 covers 8 bases. CDR1 and CDR2 from the germline V gene are LGHNA and YSLEER. V lost 3 bases to trimming and J lost 1 base; unmatched junction nucleotides: 8. The CDR3 spans 18 residues.

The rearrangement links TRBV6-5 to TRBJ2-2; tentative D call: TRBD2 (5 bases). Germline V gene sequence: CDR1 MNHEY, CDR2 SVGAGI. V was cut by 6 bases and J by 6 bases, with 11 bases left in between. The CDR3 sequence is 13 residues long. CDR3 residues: CASSRGLSGELFF. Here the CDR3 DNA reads TGTGCCAGCAGCCGGGGTCTGTCCGGGGAGCTGTTTTTT.

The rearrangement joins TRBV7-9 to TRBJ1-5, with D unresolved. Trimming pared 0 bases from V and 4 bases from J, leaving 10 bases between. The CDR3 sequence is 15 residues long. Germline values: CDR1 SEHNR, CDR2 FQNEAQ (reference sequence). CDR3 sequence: CASSLAAGANQPQHF. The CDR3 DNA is TGTGCCAGCAGCTTAGCGGCAGGAGCTAATCAGCCCCAGCATTTT.

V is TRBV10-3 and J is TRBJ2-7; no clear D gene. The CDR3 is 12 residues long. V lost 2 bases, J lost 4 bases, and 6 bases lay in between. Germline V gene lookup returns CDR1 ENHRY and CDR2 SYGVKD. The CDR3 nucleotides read TGTGCCATCAGTGAGGGAGAGTACGAGCAGTACTTC. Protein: CAISEGEYEQYF.

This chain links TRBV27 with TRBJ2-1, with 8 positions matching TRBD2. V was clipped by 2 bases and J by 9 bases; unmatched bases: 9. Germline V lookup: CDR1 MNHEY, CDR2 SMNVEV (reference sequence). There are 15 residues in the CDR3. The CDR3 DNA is TGTGCCAGCAGTTTAGATGGCGGGAGGAAGGGTGAGCAGTTCTTC. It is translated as CASSLDGGRKGEQFF.

CDR3: CASSFTDTQYF. The CDR3 DNA is TGCGCCAGCAGCTTCACAGATACGCAGTATTTT. The genes are TRBV5-1 and TRBJ2-3; no clear D. Trimming shortened V by 2 bases and J by 2 bases, and 0 bases separated the two germline ends. Germline CDR1 SGHRS, CDR2 YFSETQ. The CDR3 covers 11 residues.

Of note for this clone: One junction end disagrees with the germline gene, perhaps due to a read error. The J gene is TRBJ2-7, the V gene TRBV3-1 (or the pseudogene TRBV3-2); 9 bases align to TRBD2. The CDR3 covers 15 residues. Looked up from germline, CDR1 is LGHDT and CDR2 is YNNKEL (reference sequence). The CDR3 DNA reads TGTGCCAGCAGCCAAGACTGGAACCCTAGCGGGGTGGAGGACTTC. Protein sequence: CASSQDWNPSGVEDF.

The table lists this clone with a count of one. The CDR3: CASSSRGGGHEQYF. CDR3 sequence (DNA): TGTGCCAGCAGCTCCAGGGGTGGAGGCCACGAGCAGTACTTC. The rearrangement links TRBV9 to TRBJ2-7; maybe TRBD1 (6 bases). This CDR3 has 14 residues. V lost 4 bases and J 5 bases, leaving 16 bases between the germline ends. Germline values: CDR1 SGDLS, CDR2 YYNGEE.

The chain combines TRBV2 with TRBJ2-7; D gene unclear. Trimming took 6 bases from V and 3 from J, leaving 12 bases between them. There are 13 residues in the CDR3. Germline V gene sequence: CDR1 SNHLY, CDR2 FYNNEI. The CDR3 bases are TGTGCCAGCAGCGTGACCTCCGACTACGAGCAGTACTTC. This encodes CASSVTSDYEQYF.

This CDR3 reads CASSQEGAGAPLEQYF. The CDR3 DNA is TGCGCCAGCAGCCAAGAAGGGGCGGGAGCCCCCCTCGAGCAGTACTTC. The chain recombines TRBV4-3 with TRBJ2-7; 7 positions match TRBD2. Germline lookup yields CDR1 LGHNA and CDR2 YSLEER. The CDR3 loop spans 16 amino acids. V lost 0 bases to trimming and J lost 6 bases; unmatched junction nucleotides: 11.

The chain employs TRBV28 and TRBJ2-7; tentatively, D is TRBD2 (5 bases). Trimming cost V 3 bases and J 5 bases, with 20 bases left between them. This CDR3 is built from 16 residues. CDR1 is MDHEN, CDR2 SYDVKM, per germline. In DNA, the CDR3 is TGTGCCAGCAGTTTTTCCTCGGGCACGGGGAATCACGAGCAGTACTTC. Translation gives CASSFSSGTGNHEQYF. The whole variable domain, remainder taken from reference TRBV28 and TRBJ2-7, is DVKVTQSSRYLVKRTGEKVFLECVQDMDHENMFWYRQDPGLGLRLIYFSYDVKMKEKGDIPEGYSVSREKKERFSLILESASTNQTSMYLCASSFSSGTGNHEQYFGPGTRLTVT.

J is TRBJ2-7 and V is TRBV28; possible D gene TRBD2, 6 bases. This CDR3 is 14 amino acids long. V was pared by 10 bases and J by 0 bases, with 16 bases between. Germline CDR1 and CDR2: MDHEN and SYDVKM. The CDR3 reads CATTGTWSSYEQYF. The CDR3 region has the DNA TGTGCCACCACCGGGACTTGGAGCTCCTACGAGCAGTACTTC.

In DNA, the CDR3 is TGTGCCAGTACCGGACCGATACTCTCTGGAAACACCATATATTTT. It translates to CASTGPILSGNTIYF. The chain combines TRBV19 with TRBJ1-3; D is ambiguous. CDR1 is LNHDA, CDR2 SQIVND, per germline (reference sequence). This CDR3 is 15 amino acids long. Deletions cut 7 bases from V and 0 bases from J, with 13 bases between.

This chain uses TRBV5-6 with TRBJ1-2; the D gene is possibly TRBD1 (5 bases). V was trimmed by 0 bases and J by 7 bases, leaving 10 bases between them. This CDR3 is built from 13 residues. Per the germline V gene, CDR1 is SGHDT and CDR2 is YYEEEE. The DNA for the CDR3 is TGTGCCAGCAGCTTGGTGGCCGGGGCTGGCTACACCTTC. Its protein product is CASSLVAGAGYTF.

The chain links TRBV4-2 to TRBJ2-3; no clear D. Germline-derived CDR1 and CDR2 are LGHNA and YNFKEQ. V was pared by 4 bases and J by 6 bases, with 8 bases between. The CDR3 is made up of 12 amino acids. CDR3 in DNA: TGTGCCAGCAGCCTCAAGACGGATACGCAGTATTTT. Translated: CASSLKTDTQYF.

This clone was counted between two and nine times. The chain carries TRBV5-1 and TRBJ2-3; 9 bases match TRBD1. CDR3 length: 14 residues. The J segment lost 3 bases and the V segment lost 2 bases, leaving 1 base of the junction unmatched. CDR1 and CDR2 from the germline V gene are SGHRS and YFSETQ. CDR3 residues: CASSFGTGTDTQYF. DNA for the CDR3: TGCGCCAGCAGCTTCGGGACAGGGACAGATACGCAGTATTTT. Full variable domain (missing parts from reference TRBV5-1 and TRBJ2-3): KAGVTQTPRYLIKTRGQQVTLSCSPISGHRSVSWYQQTPGQGLQFLFEYFSETQRNKGNFPGRFSGRQFSNSRSEMNVSTLELGDSALYLCASSFGTGTDTQYFGPGTRLTVL.